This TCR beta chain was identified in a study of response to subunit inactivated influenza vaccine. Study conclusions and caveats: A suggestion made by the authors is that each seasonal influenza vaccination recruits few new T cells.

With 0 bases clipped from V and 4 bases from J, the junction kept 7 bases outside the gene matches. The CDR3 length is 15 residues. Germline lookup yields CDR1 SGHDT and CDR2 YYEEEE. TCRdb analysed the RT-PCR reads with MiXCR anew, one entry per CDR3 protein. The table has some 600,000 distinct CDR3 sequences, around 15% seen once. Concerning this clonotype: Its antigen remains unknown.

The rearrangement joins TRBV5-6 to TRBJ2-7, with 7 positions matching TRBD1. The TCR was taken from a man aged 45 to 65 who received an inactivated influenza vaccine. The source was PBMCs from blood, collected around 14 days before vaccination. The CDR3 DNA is TGTGCCAGCAGCTTGGCAGGGACAGCACTTTACGAGCAGTACTTC. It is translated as CASSLAGTALYEQYF.